A selection of T cell receptor beta chains follows, all from one sample in a study of identical twins. In TCRdb, the 5' RACE reads were re-called with MiXCR into one record per CDR3 protein. The sample includes fewer than 500,000 distinct CDR3 sequences, roughly a quarter of them seen just once. This sample was also put to use in a study of T cells expressing NK-cell markers.

Sample: CD4+ T cells sorted from blood. These receptor sequences come from a woman aged 18-29 years in good health. The CDR3 runs from the conserved cysteine through the conserved F or W. D genes are given only for firm matches. Only part of the rows carry a size: once, few, many, or a class if the clone is expanded.

TRBV5-1	few	TRBJ2-5	13	.	TGTGCCAGCAGCTTAGGGGCGGGAGAGACCCAGTACTTC	CASSLGAGETQYF
TRBV29-1	.	TRBJ2-6	18	TRBD2	TGCAGCGTTGGCGGTAGCGGGAGGATCTACTCTGGGGCCAACGTCCTGACTTTC	CSVGGSGRIYSGANVLTF
TRBV20-1	.	TRBJ2-1	16	TRBD2	TGCAGTGCTACCCGAAACCCTAGCGGAGCTTACAATGAGCAGTTCTTC	CSATRNPSGAYNEQFF
TRBV20-1	.	TRBJ2-3	15	.	TGCAGTGCTAGAGCAGGGTTGGCCCACCCGGATACGCAGTATTTT	CSARAGLAHPDTQYF
TRBV7-2	.	TRBJ2-3	15	.	TGTGCCAGCAGATATCGGGACTTTAGCACAGATACGCAGTATTTT	CASRYRDFSTDTQYF
TRBV6-2/TRBV6-3	.	TRBJ2-1	18	TRBD2	TGTGCCAGCAGTGCCGGGACTAGCGGTCCCGTTTATTACAATGAGCAGTTCTTC	CASSAGTSGPVYYNEQFF
TRBV20-1	.	TRBJ2-2	15	TRBD1	TGCAGTGGCGAGGCCGGGACAGGGGGCACCGGGGAGCTGTTTTTT	CSGEAGTGGTGELFF
TRBV5-1	.	TRBJ1-2	14	TRBD1	TGCGCCAGCAGCTTCGGCGCAGGGGGCTATGGCTACACCTTC	CASSFGAGGYGYTF
TRBV2	.	TRBJ2-3	14	.	TGTGCCAGCCGTTTGGGGGAGGGCACAGATACGCAGTATTTT	CASRLGEGTDTQYF
TRBV6-4	few	TRBJ2-1	13	.	TGTGCCAGCTCCATAGAGGGTGGCAATGAGCAGTTCTTC	CASSIEGGNEQFF
TRBV15	.	TRBJ1-4	15	.	TGTGCCACCAGCAGAGATCAACGGGCTAATGAAAAACTGTTTTTT	CATSRDQRANEKLFF
TRBV2	few	TRBJ2-7	14	.	TGTGCCAGCAGGGGGGATCCCTCTCTCTACGAGCAGTACTTC	CASRGDPSLYEQYF
TRBV6-1	few	TRBJ2-5	14	.	TGTGCCAGCAGCTGGGGGGACAGCGAAGAGACCCAGTACTTC	CASSWGDSEETQYF
TRBV15	.	TRBJ1-2	13	.	TGTGCCACCAGCAGAGAACGAGTAAATGGCTACACCTTC	CATSRERVNGYTF
TRBV11-2	.	TRBJ2-1	15	.	TGTGCCAGCAGCTTAGGCCCTAGCGCCTACAATGAGCAGTTCTTC	CASSLGPSAYNEQFF
TRBV12-3/TRBV12-4	few	TRBJ1-2	15	TRBD1	TGTGCCAGCACCTTGATACCGGGACAGGGGCATGGCTACACCTTC	CASTLIPGQGHGYTF
TRBV5-1	few	TRBJ2-3	15	.	TGCGCCAGCAGCTTGTACTATTCTAGCACAGATACGCAGTATTTT	CASSLYYSSTDTQYF
TRBV20-1	.	TRBJ2-7	12	TRBD2	TGCAGTGCTAGGCTAGCGGGTTACGAGCAGTACTTC	CSARLAGYEQYF
TRBV24-1	few	TRBJ2-1	12	.	TGTGCCACCAGCCCCGGGTACAATGAGCAGTTCTTC	CATSPGYNEQFF
TRBV9	few	TRBJ2-1	15	.	TGTGCCAGCAGCCCTACTAGTCTCTGGGACAATGAGCAGTTCTTC	CASSPTSLWDNEQFF
TRBV4-2	.	TRBJ2-2	16	.	TGTGCCAGCAGCCAAGGCCCGGGGACGAACACCGGGGAGCTGTTTTTT	CASSQGPGTNTGELFF
TRBV7-8	many	TRBJ2-1	11	.	TGTGCCAGCAGCTTACACAATGAGCAGTTCTTC	CASSLHNEQFF
TRBV7-6	.	TRBJ1-1	16	.	TGTGCCAGCAGCCCCCTGAGGGACCGGGATTTGACTGAAGCTTTCTTT	CASSPLRDRDLTEAFF
TRBV6-1	.	TRBJ1-2	15	TRBD1	TGTGCCAGCACGAGCAGGGGGCTTCCTAACTATGGCTACACCTTC	CASTSRGLPNYGYTF
TRBV6-6	.	TRBJ2-4	13	.	TGTGCCAGCAGTTACTCGATGCGGAACATTCAGTACTTC	CASSYSMRNIQYF
TRBV20-1	.	TRBJ1-1	11	.	TGCAGTGCTAGGGACGGGGAGAGAGCTTTCTTT	CSARDGERAFF
TRBV6-5	.	TRBJ2-5	15	.	TGTGCCAGCAGTTATAGGGGGGGTGGGCAAGAGACCCAGTACTTC	CASSYRGGGQETQYF
TRBV20-1	.	TRBJ1-2	14	TRBD1	TGCAGTGCGCCGACAGGGATGAGTTATTATGGCTACACCTTC	CSAPTGMSYYGYTF
TRBV5-5	.	TRBJ1-2	15	.	TGTGCCAGCAGCTCATTCCAGGGGTTTGGCTATGGCTACACCTTC	CASSSFQGFGYGYTF
TRBV20-1	.	TRBJ1-1	13	.	TGCAGTGCTCTCCTGGGAGCTGACACTGAAGCTTTCTTT	CSALLGADTEAFF
TRBV9	.	TRBJ1-2	14	.	TGTGCCAGCAGCGCTGTGACACAGGCCATGGGCTACACCTTC	CASSAVTQAMGYTF
TRBV12-3/TRBV12-4	.	TRBJ1-2	15	.	TGTGCCAGCAGCCCTGGAGGGCTTAAGGTCAGGGGCTACACCTTC	CASSPGGLKVRGYTF
TRBV20-1	few	TRBJ2-1	11	.	TGCAGTGTCCTAGCTGCCAATGAGCAGTTCTTC	CSVLAANEQFF
TRBV7-2	.	TRBJ2-3	17	TRBD2	TGTGCCAGCAGCTTGGGGACTAGCGGGGGGGCGGGTGATACGCAGTATTTT	CASSLGTSGGAGDTQYF
TRBV3-1	few	TRBJ1-6	16	.	TGTGCCAGCAGCCGCCGGCTGGGCTCCTATAATTCACCCCTCCACTTT	CASSRRLGSYNSPLHF
TRBV20-1	few	TRBJ1-2	13	.	TGCAGTGCTAGCCAAGGGCAGAACTATGGCTACACCTTC	CSASQGQNYGYTF
TRBV30	many	TRBJ2-6	12	.	TGTGCCACAGGGTCTGGGGCCAACGTCCTGACTTTC	CATGSGANVLTF
TRBV20-1	.	TRBJ2-3	17	.	TGCAGTGCTAGAGATCATCGGAGCAGGATTATCACAGATACGCAGTATTTT	CSARDHRSRIITDTQYF
TRBV3-1	few	TRBJ2-7	14	.	TGTGCCAGCAGCCCCCCCGGAGGCTCCTACGAGCAGTACTTC	CASSPPGGSYEQYF
TRBV10-3	once	TRBJ2-1	15	TRBD1	TGTGCCATCAGTGGCACCGGGACAGGGGTGTCCTTCGAGTTCTTC	CAISGTGTGVSFEFF
TRBV7-2	few	TRBJ1-5	16	TRBD1	TGTGCCAGCAGCTTAGCGGGGACAGGGGGCGAACAGCCCCAGCATTTT	CASSLAGTGGEQPQHF
TRBV10-1	few	TRBJ2-1	15	TRBD2	TGCGCCAGCAGCGCGAGCGGGAGTTATTACAATGAGCAGTTCTTC	CASSASGSYYNEQFF
TRBV28	.	TRBJ2-3	15	TRBD2	TGTGCCAGCAGTCCCTCGGGACTAGACACAGATACGCAGTATTTT	CASSPSGLDTDTQYF
TRBV30	.	TRBJ2-7	12	TRBD1	TGTGCCTGGTCAAGACAGGGGTTCGAGCAGTACTTC	CAWSRQGFEQYF
TRBV14	.	TRBJ2-1	16	.	TGTGCCAGCACGTTAACGCCCGCCCACAAACGAAATGAGCAGTTCTTC	CASTLTPAHKRNEQFF
TRBV3-1	.	TRBJ2-3	18	.	TGTGCCAGCAGCCAAAGCGGGCGGGGACTTGCGCGAGCGGATACGCAGTATTTT	CASSQSGRGLARADTQYF
TRBV11-2	.	TRBJ2-7	15	.	TGTGCCAGCAGCTTATATTCGGGAGACTCCTACGAGCAGTACTTC	CASSLYSGDSYEQYF
TRBV7-8	many	TRBJ1-5	14	.	TGTGCCAGCAGCCTGGGCCGGGGAAATCAGCCCCAGCATTTT	CASSLGRGNQPQHF
TRBV29-1	.	TRBJ2-2	14	.	TGCAGCGTTGGTCGGGGTAGTAACACCGGGGAGCTGTTTTTT	CSVGRGSNTGELFF
TRBV20-1	few	TRBJ2-5	14	TRBD2	TGCAGTGCTACGCCTAGCGGGAGGACAGAGACCCAGTACTTC	CSATPSGRTETQYF
TRBV20-1	few	TRBJ2-3	12	.	TGCAGTGCTAGAGCCACCTCGGATACGCAGTATTTT	CSARATSDTQYF
TRBV20-1	.	TRBJ2-3	16	TRBD2	TGCAGTGCTAGAGATCTAGCGGGAGTTGGCACAGATACGCAGTATTTT	CSARDLAGVGTDTQYF
TRBV5-1	.	TRBJ2-2	14	.	TGCGCCAGCAGCTTAGGCGAGAACACCGGGGAGCTGTTTTTT	CASSLGENTGELFF
TRBV6-5	.	TRBJ2-6	15	.	TGTGCCAGCAGTTCAGGCATATCTGGGGCCAACGTCCTGACTTTC	CASSSGISGANVLTF
TRBV20-1	few	TRBJ2-7	13	.	TGCAGTGCCGAGAGTCCAGGCAACTACGAGCAGTACTTC	CSAESPGNYEQYF
TRBV6-5	.	TRBJ1-2	12	.	TGTGCCAGCAGCCGGGACCAAAGTCGCTACACCTTC	CASSRDQSRYTF
TRBV5-1	few	TRBJ1-6	16	.	TGCGCCAGCAGCCTCAGGGAAAAAAGGGTGACCTCACCCCTCCACTTT	CASSLREKRVTSPLHF
TRBV5-6	many	TRBJ2-7	12	.	TGTGCCAGCAGCTCAAGACTCTACGAGCAGTACTTC	CASSSRLYEQYF